This T cell receptor (beta chain) appears in the sequencing data of a study of blood T cell repertoires in COVID-19. Sequenced by immunoSEQ multiplex PCR; TCRdb stores in-frame clones only, minus some. The sample records more than 300,000 clones, roughly nine tenths being singletons. CDR3 length: 16 amino acids. V gave up 3 bases and J gave up 2 bases, with 16 bases separating them. Per the germline V gene, CDR1 is SGHTA and CDR2 is FQGNSA. The chain joins TRBV7-2 to TRBJ1-2; D possibly corresponds to TRBD1 (5 bases). The sequencing input was peripheral blood. This receptor was identified in a young man who had recovered from COVID-19. This CDR3 is CASSLDRTLYNYGYTF. DNA of the CDR3: TGTGCCAGCAGCTTGGACCGGACACTCTACAACTATGGCTACACCTTC.